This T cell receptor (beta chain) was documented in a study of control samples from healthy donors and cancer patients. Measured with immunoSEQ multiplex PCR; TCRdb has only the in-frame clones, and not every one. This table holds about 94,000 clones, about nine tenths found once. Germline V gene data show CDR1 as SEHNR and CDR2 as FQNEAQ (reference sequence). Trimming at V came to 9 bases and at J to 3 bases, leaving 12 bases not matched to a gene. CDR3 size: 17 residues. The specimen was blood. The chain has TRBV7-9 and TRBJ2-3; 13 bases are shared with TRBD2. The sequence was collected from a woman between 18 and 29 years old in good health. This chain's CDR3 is CASPHWGTSGDTDTQYF. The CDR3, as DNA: TGTGCCAGTCCACACTGGGGGACTAGCGGGGATACAGATACGCAGTATTTT.